The clone carrying this T cell receptor beta chain was detected only a few times. As yet, its antigen is unknown. Each donor was nominally healthy when sampled (though unrecorded immune exposures were likely). The CDR3 runs to 15 residues. Germline CDR1 is LNHNV and CDR2 is YYDKDF (reference sequence). The V end was cut by 3 bases, the J end by 6 bases, with 15 bases between. This sample is part of a study of cytomegalovirus exposure and HLA in healthy donors. General study results and limits: Most TCRs appeared rarely, but some public TCRs recurred in many donors. Later analysis placed DRB1 highest and HLA-C lowest in TCR association rates, which differed by HLA locus. According to the study, 160 or so TCR beta chains were cytomegalovirus-associated.

Amplification used 60 Vbeta primers and 13 Jbeta primers. TCRdb's table, derived via immunoSEQ multiplex PCR, lists solely in-frame clones and lacks some. The data show around 300,000 clones, with about 75% seen just once and about 2.2% held by the top ten. The sample comprised PBMCs. The chain uses TRBV15 and TRBJ1-5; D might be TRBD1 (6 bases). The TCR originated in a female donor in good health and CMV-seronegative. CDR3 coding DNA: TGTGCCACCAGCAGCGAACAGGGTTCAAGTCAGCCCCAGCATTTT. This gives the protein CATSSEQGSSQPQHF. Drawing the rest from reference TRBV15 and TRBJ1-5, the complete variable domain is DAMVIQNPRYQVTQFGKPVTLSCSQTLNHNVMYWYQQKSSQAPKLLFHYYDKDFNNEADTPDNFQSRRPNTSFCFLDIRSPGLGDTAMYLCATSSEQGSSQPQHFGDGTRLSIL.